Shown below are 20 T cell receptor beta chains from a single sample sequenced in a study of cytomegalovirus exposure and HLA in healthy donors. Amplification used 60 Vbeta primers and 13 Jbeta primers. Libraries were prepared by immunoSEQ multiplex PCR; TCRdb keeps only in-frame clonotypes and omits some of them. Here the sample spans approximately 150,000 clones, less than 85% being singletons. Sequencing was carried out using PBMCs. All receptors come from a man between 40 and 49 years old in good health and CMV-seronegative.

This chain uses TRBV23-1 with TRBJ1-1; unclear D gene. TRBV23-1 is noted as an ORF with a role that remains uncertain. This CDR3 region has 12 residues. V was cut by 7 bases and J by 1 base, with 7 bases left in between. CDR3 protein: CASNLENTEAFF. The CDR3 coding sequence is TGCGCCAGCAACTTAGAGAACACTGAAGCTTTCTTT.

This clone was picked up a small number of times. The chain joins TRBV7-8 to TRBJ1-1, with D possibly TRBD1 on 6 matching bases. V lost 7 bases to trimming and J lost 1 base, with 10 bases between them. The CDR3 loop spans 13 amino acids. Germline V lookup: CDR1 SGHVS, CDR2 FQNEAQ. The CDR3 region has the DNA TGTGCCAGCACCATGACAGGGAACACTGAAGCTTTCTTT. Protein: CASTMTGNTEAFF.

The chain combines TRBV6-1 with TRBJ1-2; D uncertain. CDR3 size: 15 residues. Looked up from germline, CDR1 is MNHNS and CDR2 is SASEGT. V lost 2 bases, J lost 0 bases, and 10 bases lay in between. CDR3 sequence (DNA): TGTGCCAGCAGTGAAATAACGGTAGCTAACTATGGCTACACCTTC. Translating gives CASSEITVANYGYTF.

The rearrangement links TRBV5-1 to TRBJ2-7; possibly TRBD2 for D (6 bases). V was shortened by 4 bases and J by 6 bases, with 23 bases between the two germline ends. This CDR3 is built from 16 residues. CDR1 and CDR2 from the germline V gene are SGHRS and YFSETQ. The CDR3 here is CASSGRTGGRSVEQYF. The CDR3, as DNA: TGCGCCAGCAGCGGCCGAACAGGAGGGCGTTCCGTCGAGCAGTACTTC.

The V call is TRBV7-9, the J call TRBJ1-4; D uncertain. Germline assignment: CDR1 SEHNR and CDR2 FQNEAQ (reference sequence). Trimming shortened V by 2 bases and J by 8 bases, and 9 bases separated the two germline ends. CDR3 length: 13 residues. The CDR3 here is CASSLREPEKLFF. The CDR3 bases are TGTGCCAGCAGCTTACGGGAGCCGGAAAAACTGTTTTTT.

The chain carries TRBV9 and TRBJ2-1, with 12 bases fitting TRBD1. The CDR3 contains 15 residues. V shed 4 bases and J 8 bases; nucleotides not matched to a gene: 7. In germline, CDR1 is SGDLS, CDR2 YYNGEE. CDR3 DNA sequence: TGTGCCAGCAGCAGGTGGGACAGGGGGCCTCATGAGCAGTTCTTC. Amino acids: CASSRWDRGPHEQFF.

V and J are TRBV7-2 and TRBJ1-2; TRBD1 is a possible D gene (6 bases). Germline CDR1 is SGHTA and CDR2 is FQGNSA. The V end lost 1 base, the J end lost 8 bases, and 11 bases lay between the germline ends. This CDR3 comprises 13 residues. The chain's CDR3 is CASSLGQGMGYTF. The DNA of the CDR3 is TGTGCCAGCAGCTTAGGGCAGGGGATGGGCTACACCTTC.

This CDR3 is CAWSVIEVTEAFF. The CDR3 region has the DNA TGTGCCTGGAGTGTCATTGAGGTCACTGAAGCTTTCTTT. The J gene is TRBJ1-1, the V gene TRBV30; D remains unclear. V dropped 0 bases and J dropped 4 bases, with 9 bases sitting between them. CDR1 and CDR2 (germline): GTSNPN, SVGIG (reference sequence). This CDR3 spans 13 amino acids.

This clone was seen just once. The V gene is TRBV30, the J gene TRBJ2-3, with D possibly TRBD1 on 6 matching bases. This CDR3 has 13 residues. Germline-derived CDR1 and CDR2 are GTSNPN and SVGIG (reference sequence). V lost 0 bases, J lost 3 bases, and 7 bases lay in between. DNA of the CDR3: TGTGCCTGGAGTGTACAGGGAACAGATACGCAGTATTTT. Translating gives CAWSVQGTDTQYF.

This chain uses TRBV7-6 with TRBJ1-2; 7 nucleotides agree with TRBD1. Germline V gene sequence: CDR1 SGHVS, CDR2 FNYEAQ. The CDR3 runs 18 residues. Trimming cost V 2 bases and J 0 bases; bases outside gene matches: 12. The CDR3 is CASSLRQGGRVANYGYTF. The CDR3 DNA follows: TGTGCCAGCAGCTTAAGACAGGGTGGCAGGGTAGCTAACTATGGCTACACCTTC.

The CDR3 sequence: CAWSAPGTRLSGELFF. In nucleotides, the CDR3 is TGTGCCTGGAGCGCTCCCGGGACTAGGTTATCCGGGGAGCTGTTTTTT. This rearrangement joins TRBV30 to TRBJ2-2, with TRBD2 matching 8 bases. This CDR3 spans 16 amino acids. Germline lookup yields CDR1 GTSNPN and CDR2 SVGIG (reference sequence). The V gene end was trimmed by 3 bases and the J gene end by 6 bases; junction bases not matched to a gene: 12.

This chain joins TRBV7-3 and TRBJ2-2; D perhaps matches TRBD1 (6 bases). V was pared by 5 bases and J by 4 bases, with 11 bases between. This CDR3 has 14 amino acids. Germline lookup yields CDR1 SGHTA and CDR2 FQGTGA. The CDR3 loop is CASSPTGTTGELFF. CDR3 DNA: TGTGCCAGCAGCCCTACAGGGACCACCGGGGAGCTGTTTTTT.

V and J are TRBV6-5 and TRBJ1-6; a possible D gene is TRBD1 (5 bases). The V gene lost 0 bases and the J gene lost 10 bases, with 13 bases spanning the gap. CDR1 is MNHEY, CDR2 SVGAGI, per germline. The CDR3 runs to 15 residues. CDR3 bases: TGTGCCAGCAGTTACTCCAGACTTTCAGGGTCACCCCTCCACTTT. Translated: CASSYSRLSGSPLHF.

The chain combines TRBV5-4 with TRBJ1-2, with a weak D call TRBD1 (5 bases). From germline, CDR1 is SGHNT and CDR2 YYREEE (reference sequence). CDR3 length: 13 amino acids. Trimming shortened V by 0 bases and J by 3 bases, and 6 bases separated the two germline ends. The CDR3 sequence is CASSLGRDYGYTF. In nucleotides, the CDR3 is TGTGCCAGCAGCTTGGGCAGGGACTATGGCTACACCTTC.

The CDR3: CASMTTGGTQPQHF. As DNA, the CDR3 is TGTGCCAGCATGACGACAGGGGGCACTCAGCCCCAGCATTTT. The chain employs TRBV2 and TRBJ1-5, with 10 bases aligning to TRBD1. Germline V gene data show CDR1 as SNHLY and CDR2 as FYNNEI. The CDR3 length is 14 residues. After removal of 7 bases from V and 6 bases from J, the junction contained 6 bases not matched to a gene.

V usage is TRBV27 and J usage is TRBJ2-1; 10 positions match TRBD2. Germline values: CDR1 MNHEY, CDR2 SMNVEV (reference sequence). V lost 3 bases and J lost 7; bases outside the gene matches: 6. The CDR3 runs 15 residues. In DNA form, the CDR3 reads TGTGCCAGCAGTTTTTGGGCTAGCGGGGGTAATGAGCAGTTCTTC. Amino acid sequence: CASSFWASGGNEQFF.

This CDR3 is CASSLGRGRTEAFF. The CDR3 DNA is TGTGCCAGCAGCTTAGGGAGGGGGCGCACTGAAGCTTTCTTT. The chain links TRBV7-2 to TRBJ1-1, with 7 bases aligning to TRBD1. CDR3 length equals 14 residues. Trimming took 1 base from V and 4 from J; bases not matched to a gene: 3. CDR1 and CDR2 from the germline V gene are SGHTA and FQGNSA.

The chain recombines TRBV15 with TRBJ1-5; TRBD1 is a possible D gene (5 bases). The CDR3 runs 14 residues. CDR1 and CDR2 from the germline V gene are LNHNV and YYDKDF (reference sequence). V was clipped by 2 bases and J by 4 bases, with 9 bases between them. CDR3 sequence: CATSRSGLNQPQHF. CDR3 DNA sequence: TGTGCCACCAGCAGATCAGGGTTGAATCAGCCCCAGCATTTT.

This clone was seen only once. The chain recombines TRBV5-4 with TRBJ1-3, with D perhaps matching TRBD1 (5 bases). The CDR3 totals 15 residues. The V and J ends lost 7 bases and 0 bases respectively, with 14 bases between them. Germline V gene lookup returns CDR1 SGHNT and CDR2 YYREEE (reference sequence). As DNA, the CDR3 is TGTGCCAGCGGAGGGGTACCAGACTCTGGAAACACCATATATTTT. As protein: CASGGVPDSGNTIYF.

The V gene is TRBV30, the J gene TRBJ1-3; 7 bases are shared with TRBD1. CDR3 length: 15 amino acids. CDR1 and CDR2 (germline): GTSNPN, SVGIG (reference sequence). The V and J ends lost 2 bases and 6 bases, in that order; junction bases with no gene match: 10. The CDR3 region is CAWSTQQGNVNTIYF. The CDR3 DNA reads as TGTGCCTGGAGTACACAACAGGGGAATGTAAACACCATATATTTT. Based on the CDR3 plus reference TRBV30 and TRBJ1-3, the full variable domain is SQTIHQWPATLVQPVGSPLSLECTVEGTSNPNLYWYRQAAGRGLQLLFYSVGIGQISSEVPQNLSASRPQDRQFILSSKKLLLSDSGFYLCAWSTQQGNVNTIYFGEGSWLTVV.